This T cell receptor beta chain is drawn from a study of blood T cell repertoires in COVID-19. Study as a whole: From T cells, B-cell-depleted T cells, or PBMCs came the material, which was cDNA or gDNA.

This study enrolled people aged about 18 to 90 from approximately 25 US geographic areas. Self-reported history from a screening survey and questionnaire set each donor's cohort. Within 2 weeks before study entry, exposed participants met a COVID-19 case. Only in-frame clones appear in the TCRdb table, and some are missing; sequencing was by immunoSEQ multiplex PCR. The sample lists 200,000 to 250,000 clones; approximately 89% were seen once. The receptor comes from a woman aged 25-40 years who had been exposed to COVID-19. Sequencing was done on a sample of PBMCs or T cells enriched from blood (not recorded which).

CDR3 loop: CASSQEIPVYSSYNEQFF. In DNA form, the CDR3 reads TGTGCCAGCAGCCAAGAAATTCCCGTATACAGCTCCTACAATGAGCAGTTCTTC. The chain employs TRBV3-1 (or the pseudogene TRBV3-2) and TRBJ2-1; D call uncertain. Deletions cut 0 bases from V and 0 bases from J, with 15 bases between. This CDR3 is built from 18 residues. Per germline, CDR1 LGHDT and CDR2 YNNKEL (reference sequence).